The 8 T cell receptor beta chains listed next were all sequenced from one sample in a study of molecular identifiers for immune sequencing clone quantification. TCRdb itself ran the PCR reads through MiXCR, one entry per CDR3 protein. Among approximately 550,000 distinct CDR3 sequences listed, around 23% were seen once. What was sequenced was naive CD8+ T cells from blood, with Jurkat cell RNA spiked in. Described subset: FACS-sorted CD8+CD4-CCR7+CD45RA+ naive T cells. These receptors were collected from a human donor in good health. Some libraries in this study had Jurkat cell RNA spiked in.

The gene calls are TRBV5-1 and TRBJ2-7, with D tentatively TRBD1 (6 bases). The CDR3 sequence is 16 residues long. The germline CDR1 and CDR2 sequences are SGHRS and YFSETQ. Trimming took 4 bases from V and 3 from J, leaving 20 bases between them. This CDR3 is CASSQGMGRGFYEQYF. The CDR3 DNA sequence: TGCGCCAGCAGCCAGGGTATGGGCAGGGGATTCTACGAGCAGTACTTC. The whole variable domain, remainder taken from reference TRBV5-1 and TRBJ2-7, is KAGVTQTPRYLIKTRGQQVTLSCSPISGHRSVSWYQQTPGQGLQFLFEYFSETQRNKGNFPGRFSGRQFSNSRSEMNVSTLELGDSALYLCASSQGMGRGFYEQYFGPGTRLTVT.

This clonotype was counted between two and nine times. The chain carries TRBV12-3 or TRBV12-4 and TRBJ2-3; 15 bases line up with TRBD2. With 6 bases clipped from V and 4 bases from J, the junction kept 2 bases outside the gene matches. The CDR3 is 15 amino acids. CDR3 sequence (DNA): TGTGCCAGCAGCCGGACTAGCGGGAGGGCAGATACGCAGTATTTT. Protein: CASSRTSGRADTQYF.

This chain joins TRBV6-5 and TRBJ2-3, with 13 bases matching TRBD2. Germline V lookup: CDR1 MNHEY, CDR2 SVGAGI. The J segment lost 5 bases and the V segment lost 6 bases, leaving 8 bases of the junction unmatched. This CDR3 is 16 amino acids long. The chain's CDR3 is CASSLDTSGRVDTQYF. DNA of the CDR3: TGTGCCAGCAGCTTAGATACTAGCGGGAGGGTAGATACGCAGTATTTT.

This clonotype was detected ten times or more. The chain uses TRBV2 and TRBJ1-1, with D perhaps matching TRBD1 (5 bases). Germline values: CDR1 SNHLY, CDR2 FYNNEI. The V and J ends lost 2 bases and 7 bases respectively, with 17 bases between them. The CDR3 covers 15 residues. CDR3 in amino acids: CASSEIGGTPVEAFF. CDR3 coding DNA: TGTGCCAGCAGTGAAATCGGGGGAACCCCGGTTGAAGCTTTCTTT.

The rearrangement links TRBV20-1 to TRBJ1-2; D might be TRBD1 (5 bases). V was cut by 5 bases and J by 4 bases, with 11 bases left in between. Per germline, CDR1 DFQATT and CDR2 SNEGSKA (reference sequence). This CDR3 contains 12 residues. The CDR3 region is CSAPRAGYGYTF. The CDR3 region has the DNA TGCAGTGCTCCCAGGGCTGGCTATGGCTACACCTTC.

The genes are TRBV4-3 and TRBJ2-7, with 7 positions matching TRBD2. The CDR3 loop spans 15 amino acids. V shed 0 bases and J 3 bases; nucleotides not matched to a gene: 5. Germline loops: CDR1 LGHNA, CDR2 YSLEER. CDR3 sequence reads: CASSQDSAGDYEQYF. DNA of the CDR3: TGCGCCAGCAGCCAAGATTCCGCGGGGGACTACGAGCAGTACTTC.

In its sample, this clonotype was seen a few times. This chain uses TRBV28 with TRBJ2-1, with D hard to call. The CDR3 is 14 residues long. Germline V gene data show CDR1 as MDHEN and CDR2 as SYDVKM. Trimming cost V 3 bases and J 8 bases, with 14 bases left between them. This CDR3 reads CASSFRGRGHEQFF. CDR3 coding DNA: TGTGCCAGCAGTTTTCGAGGCCGCGGCCATGAGCAGTTCTTC.

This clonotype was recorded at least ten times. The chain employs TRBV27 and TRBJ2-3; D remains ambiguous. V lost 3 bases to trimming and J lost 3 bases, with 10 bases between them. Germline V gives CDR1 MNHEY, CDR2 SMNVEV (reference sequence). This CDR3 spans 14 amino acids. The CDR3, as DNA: TGTGCCAGCAGTTTGGGGTACAGAACAGATACGCAGTATTTT. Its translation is CASSLGYRTDTQYF.